This section outlines one T cell receptor beta chain sequence together with its context. Its antigen is unidentified. CDR1 is SNHLY and CDR2 is FYNNEI in the germline V gene. This CDR3 comprises 13 residues. The sample is drawn from a study of cytomegalovirus exposure and HLA in healthy donors. Findings and caveats of the study: Most observed TCR sequences were rare, whereas some public TCRs were detected in many donors. Later analysis associated a missense DCLRE1C variant with TCR beta V- and J-gene trimming.

Primers included in the PCR were 60 Vbeta and 13 Jbeta primers. The method was immunoSEQ multiplex PCR; TCRdb's version includes in-frame clones alone and lacks a portion of them. The data show around 130,000 clones, with over 75% seen just once and 5.5% to 7.5% held by the top ten. The chain combines TRBV2 with TRBJ2-5; TRBD2 aligns across 8 bases. The end of the DNA is better explained by TRBJ2-7, so the J call may be wrong. The origin of this receptor is a woman aged 40 to 55 in good health and CMV-seropositive. Sequenced sample: PBMCs. The CDR3 is CALLLADSYEQYF. CDR3 in DNA: TGTGCCCTACTACTAGCGGACTCCTACGAGCAGTACTTC.